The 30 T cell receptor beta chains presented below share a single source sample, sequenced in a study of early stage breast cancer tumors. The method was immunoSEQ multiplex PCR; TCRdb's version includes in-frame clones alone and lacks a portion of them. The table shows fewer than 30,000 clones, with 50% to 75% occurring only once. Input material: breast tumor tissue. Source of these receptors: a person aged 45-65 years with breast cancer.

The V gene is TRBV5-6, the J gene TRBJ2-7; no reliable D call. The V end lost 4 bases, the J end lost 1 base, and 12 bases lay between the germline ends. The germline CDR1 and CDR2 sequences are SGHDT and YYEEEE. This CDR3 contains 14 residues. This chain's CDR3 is CASSRLRWSYEQYF. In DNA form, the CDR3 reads TGTGCCAGCAGCCGGTTACGCTGGTCCTACGAGCAGTACTTC.

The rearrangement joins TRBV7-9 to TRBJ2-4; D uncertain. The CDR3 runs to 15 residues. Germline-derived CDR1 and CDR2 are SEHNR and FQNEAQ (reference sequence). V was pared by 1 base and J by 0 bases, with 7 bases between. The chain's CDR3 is CASSLVTGAKNIQYF. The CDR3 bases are TGTGCCAGCAGCTTAGTTACGGGAGCCAAAAACATTCAGTACTTC. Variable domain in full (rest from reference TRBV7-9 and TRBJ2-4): DTGVSQNPRHKITKRGQNVTFRCDPISEHNRLYWYRQTLGQGPEFLTYFQNEAQLEKSRLLSDRFSAERPKGSFSTLEIQRTEQGDSAMYLCASSLVTGAKNIQYFGAGTRLSVL.

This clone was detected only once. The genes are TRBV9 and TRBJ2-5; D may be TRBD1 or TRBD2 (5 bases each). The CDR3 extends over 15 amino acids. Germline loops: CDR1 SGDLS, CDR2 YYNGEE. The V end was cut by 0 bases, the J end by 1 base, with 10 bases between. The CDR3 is CASSVEGTPQETQYF. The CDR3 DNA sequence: TGTGCCAGCAGCGTAGAAGGGACGCCCCAAGAGACCCAGTACTTC.

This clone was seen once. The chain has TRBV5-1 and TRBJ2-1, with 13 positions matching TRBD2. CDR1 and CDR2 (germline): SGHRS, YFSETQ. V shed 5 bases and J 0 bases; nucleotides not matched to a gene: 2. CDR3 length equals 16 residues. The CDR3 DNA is TGCGCCAGCAGGCGGACTAGCGGGAGCTCCTACAATGAGCAGTTCTTC. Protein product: CASRRTSGSSYNEQFF.

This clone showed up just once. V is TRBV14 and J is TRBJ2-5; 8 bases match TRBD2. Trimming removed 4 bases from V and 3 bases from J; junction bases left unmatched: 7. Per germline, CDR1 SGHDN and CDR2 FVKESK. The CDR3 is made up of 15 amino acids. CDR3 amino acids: CASSPLGSGEETQYF. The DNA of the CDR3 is TGTGCCAGCAGCCCCCTGGGTAGCGGGGAAGAGACCCAGTACTTC.

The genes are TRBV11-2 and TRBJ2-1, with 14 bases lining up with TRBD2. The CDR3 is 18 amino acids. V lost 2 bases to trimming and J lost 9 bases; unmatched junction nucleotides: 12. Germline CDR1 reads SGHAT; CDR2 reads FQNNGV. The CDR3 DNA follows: TGTGCCAGCAGCTTACTCCCGACTAGCGGGAGGGGGCCTATTGAGCAGTTCTTC. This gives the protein CASSLLPTSGRGPIEQFF.

In DNA form, the CDR3 reads TGCGCCAGCTTCAACGGTGGGTCTGGAAACACCATATATTTT. It is translated as CASFNGGSGNTIYF. The V gene is TRBV5-1, the J gene TRBJ1-3; no reliable D call. CDR1 is SGHRS, CDR2 YFSETQ, per germline. Trimming removed 7 bases from V and 1 base from J, with 12 bases in between. CDR3 length: 14 amino acids.

Here the CDR3 DNA reads TGTGCCAGCTCACGTAGGGCGGACACTGAAGCTTTCTTT. Translation: CASSRRADTEAFF. The chain links TRBV18 to TRBJ1-1; D not resolved. V gave up 4 bases and J gave up 3 bases, with 9 bases separating them. CDR3 length: 13 amino acids. Germline V gene data show CDR1 as KGHSH and CDR2 as LQKENI.

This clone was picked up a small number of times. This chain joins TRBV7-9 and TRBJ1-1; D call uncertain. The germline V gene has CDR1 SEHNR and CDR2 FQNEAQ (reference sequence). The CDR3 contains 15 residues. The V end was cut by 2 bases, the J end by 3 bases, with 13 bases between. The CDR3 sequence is CASSLRSGRDTEAFF. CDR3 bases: TGTGCCAGCAGCTTACGATCGGGGAGGGACACTGAAGCTTTCTTT. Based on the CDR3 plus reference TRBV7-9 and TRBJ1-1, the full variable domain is DTGVSQNPRHKITKRGQNVTFRCDPISEHNRLYWYRQTLGQGPEFLTYFQNEAQLEKSRLLSDRFSAERPKGSFSTLEIQRTEQGDSAMYLCASSLRSGRDTEAFFGQGTRLTVV.

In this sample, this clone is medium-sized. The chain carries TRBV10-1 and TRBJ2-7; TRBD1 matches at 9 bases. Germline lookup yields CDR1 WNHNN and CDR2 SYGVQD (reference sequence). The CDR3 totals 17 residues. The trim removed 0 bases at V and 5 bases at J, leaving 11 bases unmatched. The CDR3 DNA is TGCGCCAGCAGTGAGTCCGCTTTTGGACAGGGGACCCACGAGCAGTACTTC. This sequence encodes CASSESAFGQGTHEQYF.

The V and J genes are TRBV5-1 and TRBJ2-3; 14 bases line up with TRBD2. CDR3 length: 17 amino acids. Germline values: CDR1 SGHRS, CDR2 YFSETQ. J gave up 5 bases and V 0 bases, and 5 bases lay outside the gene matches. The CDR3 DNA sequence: TGCGCCAGCAGCTTGGGGTCCGGGACTAGCGGGGGAGATACGCAGTATTTT. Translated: CASSLGSGTSGGDTQYF.

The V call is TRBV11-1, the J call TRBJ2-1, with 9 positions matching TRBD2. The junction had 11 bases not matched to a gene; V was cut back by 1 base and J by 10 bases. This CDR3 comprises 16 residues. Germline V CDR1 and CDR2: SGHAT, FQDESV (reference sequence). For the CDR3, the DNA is TGTGCCAGCAGCTTAGAAGGGGGACAGCGGGAGGTGGAGCAGTTCTTC. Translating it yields CASSLEGGQREVEQFF.

CDR3 DNA sequence: TGTGCCTGGAGTAGACTGACAGGGGGGACCTACAATGAGCAGTTCTTC. Its translation: CAWSRLTGGTYNEQFF. This chain joins TRBV30 and TRBJ2-1, with 9 bases matching TRBD1. CDR1 and CDR2 from the germline V gene are GTSNPN and SVGIG (reference sequence). J lost 2 bases, V lost 2 bases, and 7 bases had no gene match. CDR3 length equals 16 residues.

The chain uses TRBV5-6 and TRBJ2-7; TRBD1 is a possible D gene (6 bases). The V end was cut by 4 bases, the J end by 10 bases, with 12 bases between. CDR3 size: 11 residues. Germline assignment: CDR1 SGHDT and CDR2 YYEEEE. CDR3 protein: CASSQGSTQYF. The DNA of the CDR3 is TGTGCCAGCAGCCAGGGGAGTACCCAGTACTTC.

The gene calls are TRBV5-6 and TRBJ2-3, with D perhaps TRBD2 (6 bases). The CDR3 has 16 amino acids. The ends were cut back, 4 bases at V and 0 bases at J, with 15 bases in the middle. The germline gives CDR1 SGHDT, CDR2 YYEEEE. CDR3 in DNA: TGTGCCAGCAGCCCCCCCCCAGCGGGTAGCACAGATACGCAGTATTTT. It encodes CASSPPPAGSTDTQYF.

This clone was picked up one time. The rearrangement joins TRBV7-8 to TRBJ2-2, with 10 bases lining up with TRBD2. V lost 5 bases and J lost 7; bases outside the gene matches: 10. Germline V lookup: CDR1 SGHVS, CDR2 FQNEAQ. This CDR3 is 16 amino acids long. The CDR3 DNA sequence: TGTGCCAGCAGCCCCCTCAGCGGGAGGGTGGGCGGGGAGCTGTTTTTT. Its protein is CASSPLSGRVGGELFF.

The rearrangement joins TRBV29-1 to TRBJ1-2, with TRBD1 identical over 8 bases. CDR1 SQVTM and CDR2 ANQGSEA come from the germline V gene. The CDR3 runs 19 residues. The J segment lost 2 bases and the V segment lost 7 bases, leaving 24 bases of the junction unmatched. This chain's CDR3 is CSADVWAGQVTPRNYGYTF. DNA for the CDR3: TGCAGCGCTGACGTCTGGGCGGGACAGGTAACCCCCCGGAACTATGGCTACACCTTC.

The CDR3: CASSPGQISTDTQYF. The CDR3 region has the DNA TGTGCCAGCAGCCCCGGACAGATTAGCACAGATACGCAGTATTTT. V is TRBV11-3 and J is TRBJ2-3, with TRBD1 as a possible D gene (6 bases). Looked up from germline, CDR1 is SGHNT and CDR2 is YENEEA. There are 15 residues in the CDR3. Trimming left V 5 bases short and J 0 bases short, with 12 bases between. Supplemented by reference TRBV11-3 and TRBJ2-3, the full variable domain reads EAGVVQSPRYKIIEKKQPVAFWCNPISGHNTLYWYLQNLGQGPELLIRYENEEAVDDSQLPKDRFSAERLKGVDSTLKIQPAELGDSAVYLCASSPGQISTDTQYFGPGTRLTVL.

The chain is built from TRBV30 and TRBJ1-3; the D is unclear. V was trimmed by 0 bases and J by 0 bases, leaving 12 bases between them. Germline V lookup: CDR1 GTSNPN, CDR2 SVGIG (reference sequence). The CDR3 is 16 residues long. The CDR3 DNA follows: TGTGCCTGGAGTGTACAAGGCGTATTCTCTGGAAACACCATATATTTT. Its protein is CAWSVQGVFSGNTIYF.

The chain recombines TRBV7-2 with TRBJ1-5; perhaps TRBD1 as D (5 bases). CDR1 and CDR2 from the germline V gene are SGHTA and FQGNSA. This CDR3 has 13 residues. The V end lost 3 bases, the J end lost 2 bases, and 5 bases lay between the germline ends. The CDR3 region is CASSFRGNQPQHF. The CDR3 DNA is TGTGCCAGCAGCTTCAGGGGCAATCAGCCCCAGCATTTT.

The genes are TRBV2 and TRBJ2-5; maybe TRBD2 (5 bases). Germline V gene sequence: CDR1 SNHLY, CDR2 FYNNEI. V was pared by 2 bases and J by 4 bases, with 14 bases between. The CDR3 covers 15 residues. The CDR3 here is CASSELALAAETQYF. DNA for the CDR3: TGTGCCAGCAGTGAATTGGCTCTAGCAGCAGAGACCCAGTACTTC.

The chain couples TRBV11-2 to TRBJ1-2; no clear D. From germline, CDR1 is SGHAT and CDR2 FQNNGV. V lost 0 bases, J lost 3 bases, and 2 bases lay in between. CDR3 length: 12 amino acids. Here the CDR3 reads CASSLDHYGYTF. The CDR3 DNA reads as TGTGCCAGCAGCTTAGATCACTATGGCTACACCTTC.

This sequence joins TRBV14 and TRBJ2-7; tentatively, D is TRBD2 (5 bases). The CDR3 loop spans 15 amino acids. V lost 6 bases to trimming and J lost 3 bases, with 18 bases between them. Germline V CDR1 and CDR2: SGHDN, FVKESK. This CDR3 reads CASSRGPSSNYEQYF. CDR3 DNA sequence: TGTGCCAGCAGTCGCGGTCCTAGCTCCAACTACGAGCAGTACTTC.

The CDR3 DNA reads TGCGCCAGCAGCCAAGAGCCCGACAGGGGCGGCCAAGTCACAGATACGCAGTATTTT. Translated: CASSQEPDRGGQVTDTQYF. The gene calls are TRBV4-3 and TRBJ2-3; 8 nucleotides match TRBD1. The J segment lost 2 bases and the V segment lost 0 bases, leaving 13 bases of the junction unmatched. Per the germline V gene, CDR1 is LGHNA and CDR2 is YSLEER. CDR3 length: 19 amino acids.

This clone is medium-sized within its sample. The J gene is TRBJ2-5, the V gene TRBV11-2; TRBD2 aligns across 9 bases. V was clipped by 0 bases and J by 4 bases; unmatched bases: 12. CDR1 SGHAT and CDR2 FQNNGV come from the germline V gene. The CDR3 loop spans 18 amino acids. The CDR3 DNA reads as TGTGCCAGCAGCTTAGATTGGAGGGCGGGAGGGTTCGGAGAGACCCAGTACTTC. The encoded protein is CASSLDWRAGGFGETQYF. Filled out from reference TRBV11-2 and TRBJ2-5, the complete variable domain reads EAGVAQSPRYKIIEKRQSVAFWCNPISGHATLYWYQQILGQGPKLLIQFQNNGVVDDSQLPKDRFSAERLKGVDSTLKIQPAKLEDSAVYLCASSLDWRAGGFGETQYFGPGTRLLVL.

The CDR3 DNA sequence: TGTGCCAGCAGCTTCGGACTAGCCCCTGTCGCAGATACGCAGTATTTT. This encodes CASSFGLAPVADTQYF. The chain combines TRBV7-2 with TRBJ2-3, with 8 bases aligning to TRBD2. The CDR3 is made up of 16 amino acids. In germline, CDR1 is SGHTA, CDR2 FQGNSA. The trim removed 3 bases at V and 4 bases at J, leaving 9 bases unmatched.

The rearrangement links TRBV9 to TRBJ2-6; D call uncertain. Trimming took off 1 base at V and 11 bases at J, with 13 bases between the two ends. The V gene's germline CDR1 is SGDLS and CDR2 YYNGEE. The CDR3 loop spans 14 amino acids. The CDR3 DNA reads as TGTGCCAGCAGCGTACCTCTTAATGGTGACGTCCTGACTTTC. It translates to CASSVPLNGDVLTF.

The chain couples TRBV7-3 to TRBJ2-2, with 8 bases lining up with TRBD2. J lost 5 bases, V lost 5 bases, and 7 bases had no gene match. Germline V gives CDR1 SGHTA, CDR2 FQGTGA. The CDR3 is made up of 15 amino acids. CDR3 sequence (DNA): TGTGCCAGCAGCATCACTAGCGGACCAACCGGGGAGCTGTTTTTT. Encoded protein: CASSITSGPTGELFF.

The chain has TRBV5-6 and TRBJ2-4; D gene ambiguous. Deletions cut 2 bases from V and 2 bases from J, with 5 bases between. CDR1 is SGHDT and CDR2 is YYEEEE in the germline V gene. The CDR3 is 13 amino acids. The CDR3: CASSFTPKNIQYF. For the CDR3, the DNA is TGTGCCAGCAGCTTCACCCCCAAAAACATTCAGTACTTC.

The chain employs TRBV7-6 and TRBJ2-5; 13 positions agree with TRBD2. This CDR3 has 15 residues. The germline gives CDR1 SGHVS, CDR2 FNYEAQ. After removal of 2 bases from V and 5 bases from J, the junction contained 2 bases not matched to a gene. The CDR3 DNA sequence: TGTGCCAGCAGCTTATCACTAGCGGGGGGGGAGACCCAGTACTTC. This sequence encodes CASSLSLAGGETQYF.